A selection of T cell receptor beta chains follows, all from one sample in a study of blood T cell repertoires in COVID-19. Sequenced by immunoSEQ multiplex PCR; TCRdb stores in-frame clones only, minus some. Of fewer than 300,000 clones in the sample, approximately 77% were seen once. Sequences were obtained from peripheral blood. The source of these receptors is a woman under 30 with acute or convalescent COVID-19. Each CDR3 is given with its conserved first and last residue. The D gene is left open where the match is weak. For some rows the clone size is stated as once, few or many, or as a class when expanded; others skip it.

size	J	D	V	DNA	CDR3
NA	TRBJ2-4	NA	TRBV28	TGTGCCAGCAGTCCGCATGTGAGTCTGGCCAAAAACATTCAGTACTTC	CASSPHVSLAKNIQYF
few	TRBJ1-4	TRBD1	TRBV5-1	TGCGCCAGCAGCACGGGACAGGCAAATGAAAAACTGTTTTTT	CASSTGQANEKLFF
NA	TRBJ1-1	TRBD1	TRBV28	TGTGCCAGCAGTTTACCATCGTCAGGGGGCGAAAGGGATATGAACACTGAAGCTTTCTTT	CASSLPSSGGERDMNTEAFF
NA	TRBJ2-1	NA	TRBV10-2	TGCGCCAGCAGTTTAGGGGATGAGCAGTTCTTC	CASSLGDEQFF
NA	TRBJ2-1	NA	TRBV19	TGTGCCAGTAGTATAGTTGAGGGTTACAATGAGCAGTTCTTC	CASSIVEGYNEQFF
NA	TRBJ2-1	TRBD2	TRBV10-3	TGTGCCATCAGTGCTGGACTAGCGGGAGTTATGAATGAGCAGTTCTTC	CAISAGLAGVMNEQFF
few	TRBJ2-7	TRBD2	TRBV10-3	TGTGCCATCAGCCGACTAGCGGTAGAGCAGTACTTC	CAISRLAVEQYF
few	TRBJ1-4	NA	TRBV3-1/TRBV3-2	TGTGCCAGCAGCCAAGATCAGGGATTTCGAAATGAAAAACTGTTTTTT	CASSQDQGFRNEKLFF
NA	TRBJ2-1	TRBD2	TRBV18	TGTGCCAGCTCACCGTCTAGCGGGTCCTACAATGAGCAGTTCTTC	CASSPSSGSYNEQFF
few	TRBJ1-4	TRBD1	TRBV11-2	TGTGCCAGCAGCTGGACGACAGGGGTGGAAAAACTGTTTTTT	CASSWTTGVEKLFF
NA	TRBJ2-7	TRBD2	TRBV9	TGTGCCAGCAGCGGGGGACTAGCGGACTTCTACGAGCAGTACTTC	CASSGGLADFYEQYF
NA	TRBJ1-2	TRBD1	TRBV7-9	TGTGCCAGCAGCTTAGCCGGACAGGGGCGCTATGGCTACACCTTC	CASSLAGQGRYGYTF
NA	TRBJ1-2	NA	TRBV12-3/TRBV12-4	TGTGCCAGCAGTTTATCAGGGCCCTATGGCTACACCTTC	CASSLSGPYGYTF
NA	TRBJ1-4	NA	TRBV7-8	TGTGCCAGCAGCTCCGGGACGGGGAGGGAAAAACTGTTTTTT	CASSSGTGREKLFF
NA	TRBJ1-6	NA	TRBV6-2/TRBV6-3	TGTGCCAGCAGTTACGAGTCGGGATCACCCCTCCACTTT	CASSYESGSPLHF
NA	TRBJ1-5	NA	TRBV19	TGTGCCAGTAGATGGGGGGGCATCAATCAGCCCCAGCATTTT	CASRWGGINQPQHF
NA	TRBJ1-4	TRBD1	TRBV6-5	TGTGCCAGCAGGTGGGCAGGGGGAACTGAAAAACTGTTTTTT	CASRWAGGTEKLFF
many	TRBJ2-1	NA	TRBV18	TGTGCCAGCTCACCCACCACAGGGTACAATGAGCAGTTCTTC	CASSPTTGYNEQFF
NA	TRBJ2-5	NA	TRBV6-2/TRBV6-3	TGTGCCAGCAGTTCGGGTCCAGGGGAGACCCAGTACTTC	CASSSGPGETQYF
NA	TRBJ2-1	TRBD1	TRBV28	TGTGCCAGCAGCCTACACAGGGGTGAAGATGAGCAGTTCTTC	CASSLHRGEDEQFF
NA	TRBJ2-6	NA	TRBV27	TGTGCCAGCATGGGGGGTCCTGGGGCCAACGTCCTGACTTTC	CASMGGPGANVLTF
NA	TRBJ2-5	TRBD2	TRBV9	TGTGCCAGCAGCGCGCGTCCAGCGGGAACAGAGACCCAGTACTTC	CASSARPAGTETQYF
NA	TRBJ2-1	TRBD2	TRBV5-3	TGTGCCAGAAGCCTCCCCGGGCGGGAGCTCCTCAATGAGCAGTTCTTC	CARSLPGRELLNEQFF
NA	TRBJ1-3	NA	TRBV30	TGTGCCTGGACAGGGAACTCTGGAAACACCATATATTTT	CAWTGNSGNTIYF
NA	TRBJ2-1	NA	TRBV27	TGTGCCAGCGCCAGGACTATTTTACGTGAGCAGTTCTTC	CASARTILREQFF
NA	TRBJ2-7	NA	TRBV5-4	TGTGCCAGCAGCTTGGTCGGGGGTAAGTCCGACGAGCAGTACTTC	CASSLVGGKSDEQYF